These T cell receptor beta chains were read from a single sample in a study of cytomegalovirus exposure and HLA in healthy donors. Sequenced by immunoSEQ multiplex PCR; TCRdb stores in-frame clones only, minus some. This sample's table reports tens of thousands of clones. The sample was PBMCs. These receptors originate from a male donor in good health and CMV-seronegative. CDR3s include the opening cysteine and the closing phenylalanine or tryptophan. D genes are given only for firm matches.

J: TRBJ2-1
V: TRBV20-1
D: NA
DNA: TGCAGTGCGCCTATTTCCAATGAGCAGTTCTTC
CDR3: CSAPISNEQFF

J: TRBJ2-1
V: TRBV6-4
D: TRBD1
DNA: TGTGCCAGCAGTGTGGAAACAGGGGGTGAGCAGTTCTTC
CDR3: CASSVETGGEQFF

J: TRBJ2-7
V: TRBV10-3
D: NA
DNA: TGTGCCATCACAGCTGCAGGCGAGCAGTACTTC
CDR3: CAITAAGEQYF

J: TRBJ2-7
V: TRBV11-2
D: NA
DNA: TGTGCCAGCAGCTTAGGGGACACCCGTAGGGTAAATTTC
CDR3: CASSLGDTRRVNF

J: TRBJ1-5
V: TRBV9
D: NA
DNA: TGTGCCAGCAGCCGGGCGGGGGGCGGCCAGCCCCAGCATTTT
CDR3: CASSRAGGGQPQHF

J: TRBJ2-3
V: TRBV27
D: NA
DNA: TGTGCCAGCAGCGGTTCCGCAGATACGCAGTATTTT
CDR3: CASSGSADTQYF

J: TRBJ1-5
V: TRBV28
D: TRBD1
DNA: TGTGCCAGCAGGCCCCCAGGGGGCCATCAGCCCCAGCATTTT
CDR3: CASRPPGGHQPQHF

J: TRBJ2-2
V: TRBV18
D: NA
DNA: TGTGCCAGCTCACCGGGAGGGGGGCCGAACACCGGGGAGCTGTTTTTT
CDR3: CASSPGGGPNTGELFF

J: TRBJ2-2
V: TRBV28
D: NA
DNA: TGTGCCAGCAGTTTTGATCGGATCCCTGGCGGAAGGCCCGGGGAGCTGTTTTTT
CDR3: CASSFDRIPGGRPGELFF

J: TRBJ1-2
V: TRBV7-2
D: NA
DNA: TGTGCCAGCAGCTTAGGGGCTGTGGATGGCTACACCTTC
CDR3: CASSLGAVDGYTF

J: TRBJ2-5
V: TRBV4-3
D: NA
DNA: TGCGCCAGCAGCCAAGAGTATGGTCGACAGCAAGAGACCCAGTACTTC
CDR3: CASSQEYGRQQETQYF

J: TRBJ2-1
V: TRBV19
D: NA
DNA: TGTGCCAGTAGTAAGCAGGGGAGCTCCTACAATGAGCAGTTCTTC
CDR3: CASSKQGSSYNEQFF

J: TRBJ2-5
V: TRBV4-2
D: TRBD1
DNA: TGTGCCAGCAGCCAAGAAGTACAGGGGGCAAGGGAGACCCAGTACTTC
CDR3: CASSQEVQGARETQYF

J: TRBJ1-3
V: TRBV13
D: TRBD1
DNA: TGTGCCAGCAGCGAAAAGGGGGGTGCGCTGGCAGGGGGCCCCGTTAACACCATATATTTT
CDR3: CASSEKGGALAGGPVNTIYF

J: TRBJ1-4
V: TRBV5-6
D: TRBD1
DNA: TGTGCCAGCAGCGGGACAGGAGGTAATGAAAAACTGTTTTTT
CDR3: CASSGTGGNEKLFF

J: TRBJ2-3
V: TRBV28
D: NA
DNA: TGTGCCAGCAGTTTAATTGTCCCCCGAGGCCTAGATACGCAGTATTTT
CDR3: CASSLIVPRGLDTQYF

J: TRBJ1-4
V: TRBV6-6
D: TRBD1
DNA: TGTGCCAGCAGTCCGGGACAGGGGGTCGGGAAACTGTTTTTT
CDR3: CASSPGQGVGKLFF

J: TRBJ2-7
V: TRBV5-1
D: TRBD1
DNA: TGCGCCAGCAGCTTGGGGGACAGGTTCAACGAGCAGTACTTC
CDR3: CASSLGDRFNEQYF

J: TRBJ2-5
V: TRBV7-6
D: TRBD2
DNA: TGTGCCAGCAGCACTCCACGGGGGGGGCGTGGCCAGTACTTC
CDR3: CASSTPRGGRGQYF

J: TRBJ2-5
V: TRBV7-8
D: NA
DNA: TGTGCCAGCAGCTCGAGCCTACCGGGACAACTCCAAGAGACCCAGTACTTC
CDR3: CASSSSLPGQLQETQYF